These T cell receptor beta chains were read from a single sample in a study of human CD4 T cells and Enterobacteriaceae. Sequencing was performed with immunoSEQ multiplex PCR; in TCRdb, only in-frame clones are kept and a portion is missing. The sample carries over a hundred clones, around two fifths recorded once. Sequencing used bacteria-reactive CD4+ T cells grown in culture. The receptors stem from a human donor in good health. Both conserved end residues are part of each CDR3. The D gene is left open where the match is weak. The size field is filled for only some rows; it gives once, few, many or a size class.

clone_size: large; v_call: TRBV11-3; d_call: TRBD2; j_call: TRBJ2-1; cdr3_nt: TGTGCCAGCAGCTCAGCCGGGACTAGCGGGGGGGCCAGGGACAATGAGCAGTTCTTC; cdr3_aa: CASSSAGTSGGARDNEQFF
clone_size: few; v_call: TRBV11-3; d_call: -; j_call: TRBJ2-1; cdr3_nt: TGTGCCAGCAGCCGAGAAGGTGGTGAGCAGTTCTTC; cdr3_aa: CASSREGGEQFF
clone_size: few; v_call: TRBV6-1; d_call: TRBD1; j_call: TRBJ2-7; cdr3_nt: TGTGCCAGCAGTGTACAGGGGGGACAGGGCAATGGCGAGCAGTACTTC; cdr3_aa: CASSVQGGQGNGEQYF
clone_size: large; v_call: TRBV27; d_call: -; j_call: TRBJ1-1; cdr3_nt: TGTGCCAGCAGTTTAGGCCCCAGCACTGAAGCTTTCTTT; cdr3_aa: CASSLGPSTEAFF
clone_size: -; v_call: TRBV6-4; d_call: -; j_call: TRBJ2-7; cdr3_nt: TGTGCCAGCAGTCCTAGGACGGGAGTATGGTACGAGCAGTACTTC; cdr3_aa: CASSPRTGVWYEQYF
clone_size: -; v_call: TRBV27; d_call: TRBD1; j_call: TRBJ1-1; cdr3_nt: TGTGCCAGCAGGAGACAGGGGGCAAACACTGAAGCTTTCTTT; cdr3_aa: CASRRQGANTEAFF
clone_size: -; v_call: TRBV5-1; d_call: TRBD1; j_call: TRBJ1-2; cdr3_nt: TGCGCCAGCAGCTTGGGACAGGGGGCGAAGTACGCAAACTATGGCTACACCTTC; cdr3_aa: CASSLGQGAKYANYGYTF
clone_size: once; v_call: TRBV9; d_call: TRBD2; j_call: TRBJ2-5; cdr3_nt: TGTGCCAGCAGCGTCGGGACTAGCCTACAAGAGACCCAGTACTTC; cdr3_aa: CASSVGTSLQETQYF
clone_size: large; v_call: TRBV25-1; d_call: -; j_call: TRBJ2-5; cdr3_nt: TGTGCCAGCAGCCGACAGTACCAAGAGACCCAGTACTTC; cdr3_aa: CASSRQYQETQYF
clone_size: -; v_call: TRBV9; d_call: TRBD1; j_call: TRBJ2-7; cdr3_nt: TGTGCCAGCAGCCCGGGACAGGGCGCCTACGAGCAGTACTTC; cdr3_aa: CASSPGQGAYEQYF
clone_size: large; v_call: TRBV27; d_call: TRBD1; j_call: TRBJ2-1; cdr3_nt: TGTGCCAGCAGTTTATTCAACAGGGGGAATGTCAATGAGCAGTTCTTC; cdr3_aa: CASSLFNRGNVNEQFF
clone_size: once; v_call: TRBV19; d_call: -; j_call: TRBJ2-6; cdr3_nt: TGTGCCAGTAGTATACAGGGTATCTCTGGGGCCAACGTCCTGACTTTC; cdr3_aa: CASSIQGISGANVLTF
clone_size: few; v_call: TRBV4-3; d_call: -; j_call: TRBJ2-3; cdr3_nt: TGCGCCAGCAGCCAAGATCTCCCAGATACGCAGTATTTT; cdr3_aa: CASSQDLPDTQYF
clone_size: large; v_call: TRBV20-1; d_call: -; j_call: TRBJ1-2; cdr3_nt: TGCAGTGCTGGGTGGGGAGGCTACACCTTC; cdr3_aa: CSAGWGGYTF
clone_size: -; v_call: TRBV21-1; d_call: -; j_call: TRBJ2-1; cdr3_nt: TGTGCCAGCAGCCTCTTCATAGCTACACCATCCGACAATGAGCAGTTCTTC; cdr3_aa: CASSLFIATPSDNEQFF
clone_size: -; v_call: TRBV10-1; d_call: -; j_call: TRBJ2-6; cdr3_nt: TGCGCCAGTGATTGCGAAGATCCACAAAGTCGGGCCAACGTCCTGACTTTC; cdr3_aa: CASDCEDPQSRANVLTF
clone_size: -; v_call: TRBV11-3; d_call: TRBD1; j_call: TRBJ2-1; cdr3_nt: TGTGCCAGCAGCTCACAGGGGGCAGCGGACAATGAGCAGTTCTTC; cdr3_aa: CASSSQGAADNEQFF
clone_size: -; v_call: TRBV5-4; d_call: -; j_call: TRBJ1-2; cdr3_nt: TGTGCCAGCCTATTCCGCCTACCAGGAAAGACCTATGGCTACACCTTC; cdr3_aa: CASLFRLPGKTYGYTF
clone_size: -; v_call: TRBV11-3; d_call: -; j_call: TRBJ2-7; cdr3_nt: TGTGCCAGCAGCTGGGGACGGAGCTCCTACGAGCAGTACTTC; cdr3_aa: CASSWGRSSYEQYF
clone_size: -; v_call: TRBV7-2; d_call: TRBD1; j_call: TRBJ1-2; cdr3_nt: TGTGCCAGCAGCCCCGGACAGGGAAACTATGGCTACACCTTC; cdr3_aa: CASSPGQGNYGYTF
clone_size: large; v_call: TRBV27; d_call: TRBD2; j_call: TRBJ2-7; cdr3_nt: TGTGCCAGCAGTAGCGGGAATTCCCGATACGAGCAGTACTTC; cdr3_aa: CASSSGNSRYEQYF
clone_size: few; v_call: TRBV11-2; d_call: TRBD2; j_call: TRBJ2-1; cdr3_nt: TGTGCCAGCAGTTCAATACTAGCGGGTTCCTACAATGAGCAGTTCTTC; cdr3_aa: CASSSILAGSYNEQFF
clone_size: large; v_call: TRBV9; d_call: -; j_call: TRBJ1-5; cdr3_nt: TGTGCCAGCAGCCTCTCCGGGGCCCGCGATCAGCCCCAGCATTTT; cdr3_aa: CASSLSGARDQPQHF
clone_size: few; v_call: TRBV11-2; d_call: TRBD2; j_call: TRBJ2-5; cdr3_nt: TGTGCCAGCAGCATCGGGACTACCCGCCAAGAGACCCAGTACTTC; cdr3_aa: CASSIGTTRQETQYF
clone_size: -; v_call: TRBV21-1; d_call: -; j_call: TRBJ2-1; cdr3_nt: TGTGCCAGCAGACGAATCTTAGCTACACCTTCCGACAATGAGCAGTTCTTC; cdr3_aa: CASRRILATPSDNEQFF
clone_size: -; v_call: TRBV7-6; d_call: TRBD1; j_call: TRBJ1-4; cdr3_nt: TGTGCCAGCAGCCGGGGGGACAGGGGTGGGGAAAAACTGTTTTTT; cdr3_aa: CASSRGDRGGEKLFF
clone_size: -; v_call: TRBV6-1; d_call: TRBD2; j_call: TRBJ2-1; cdr3_nt: TGTGCCAGCGCCGTAGGAGCGGGAGGGCCTCGGGAGCAGTTCTTC; cdr3_aa: CASAVGAGGPREQFF
clone_size: -; v_call: TRBV19; d_call: -; j_call: TRBJ2-5; cdr3_nt: TGTGCCAGTAGTACACAGGGTGGGTCAGAGACCCAGTACTTC; cdr3_aa: CASSTQGGSETQYF
clone_size: few; v_call: TRBV7-2; d_call: -; j_call: TRBJ2-7; cdr3_nt: TGTGCCAGCAGTGCCGGTGGGGAGCAGTACTTC; cdr3_aa: CASSAGGEQYF
clone_size: few; v_call: TRBV6-5; d_call: TRBD1; j_call: TRBJ2-5; cdr3_nt: TGTGCCAGCAGTATCGGGACAGCCAACGGAGAGACCCAGTACTTC; cdr3_aa: CASSIGTANGETQYF
clone_size: large; v_call: TRBV29-1; d_call: -; j_call: TRBJ2-7; cdr3_nt: TGCAGCGTCGCCGGGACATACGAGCAGTACTTC; cdr3_aa: CSVAGTYEQYF
clone_size: -; v_call: TRBV4-3; d_call: -; j_call: TRBJ2-5; cdr3_nt: TGCGCCAGCAGCCAAGGTACCTCCAGTCAAGAGACCCAGTACTTC; cdr3_aa: CASSQGTSSQETQYF
clone_size: -; v_call: TRBV5-1; d_call: -; j_call: TRBJ1-4; cdr3_nt: TGCGCCAGCAGCCTTGGGGGAGGACAGGAAAAACTGTTTTTT; cdr3_aa: CASSLGGGQEKLFF